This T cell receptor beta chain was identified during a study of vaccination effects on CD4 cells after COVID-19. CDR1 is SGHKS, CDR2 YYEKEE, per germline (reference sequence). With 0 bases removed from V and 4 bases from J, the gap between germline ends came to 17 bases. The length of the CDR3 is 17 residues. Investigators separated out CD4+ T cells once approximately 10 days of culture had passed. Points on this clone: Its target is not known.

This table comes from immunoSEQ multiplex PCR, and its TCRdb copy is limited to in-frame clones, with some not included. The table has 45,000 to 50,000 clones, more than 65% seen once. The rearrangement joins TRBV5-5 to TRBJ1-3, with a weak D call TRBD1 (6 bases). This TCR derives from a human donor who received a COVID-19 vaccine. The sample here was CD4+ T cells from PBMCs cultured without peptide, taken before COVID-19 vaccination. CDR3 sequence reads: CASSLDGRGAAGNTIYF. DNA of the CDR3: TGTGCCAGCAGCTTGGACGGCAGGGGAGCGGCCGGAAACACCATATATTTT.